This T cell receptor beta chain was captured in a study of T cells after yellow fever vaccination. V was clipped by 4 bases and J by 6 bases, with 19 bases between them. Germline CDR1 and CDR2: SQVTM and ANQGSEA. The CDR3 runs to 15 residues. This clonotype was detected ten times or more. Its matching antigen is unknown. 5'RACE template switching produced TCR cDNA carrying a universal primer site and UMIs. TCRdb analysed the 5' RACE reads with MiXCR anew, one entry per CDR3 protein. The table has under 80,000 distinct CDR3 sequences, 7.4% seen once. Overall study results and limits: Post-booster repertoires again held most primary-vaccination clones (just under 97% CD4, roughly 90% CD8). By day 5 rather than day 15, the secondary response had peaked, though it was weaker.

This sequence was found in a man aged 25 to 40 who received the YFV17D yellow fever vaccine. J is TRBJ2-1 and V is TRBV29-1; possibly TRBD1 for D (6 bases). Sequenced material: CD8+ T cells sorted from PBMCs, taken 15 days after the yellow fever booster vaccination. Written as DNA, the CDR3 is TGCAGCGTTGTAAGCCCCTCCCGGGACATCAATGAGCAGTTCTTC. This encodes CSVVSPSRDINEQFF.